Below, 18 T cell receptor beta chains from the same sample are listed, as sequenced in a study of blood T cells in healthy people across ages. Primed by a sample-barcoded 5' primer and a J-beta primer mix, a second PCR proceeded for about 6 to 11 cycles. TCRdb processed the 5' RACE reads anew with MiXCR; each CDR3 protein has one entry. This table has roughly 800,000 distinct CDR3 sequences, about 26% appearing once. A further study also used this sample, focusing on T cells of mothers and their children.

The sequenced sample was blood. The receptors stem from a boy younger than 18 in good health.

The chain joins TRBV27 to TRBJ2-7; a weak D match, TRBD2 (6 bases). The J call may be incorrect, as the DNA end agrees better with TRBJ2-5. The germline CDR1 and CDR2 sequences are MNHEY and SMNVEV (reference sequence). The CDR3 sequence is 15 residues long. The chain's CDR3 is CASSFEGRRGETQYF. The CDR3 DNA is TGTGCCAGCAGTTTTGAGGGGAGGCGAGGAGAGACCCAGTACTTC.

The rearrangement uses TRBV20-1 and TRBJ2-5; the D is unclear. The CDR3 extends over 15 amino acids. With 3 bases removed from V and 5 bases from J, the gap between germline ends came to 19 bases. CDR1 and CDR2 from the germline V gene are DFQATT and SNEGSKA (reference sequence). The CDR3 reads CSARDPVGPPETQYF. The CDR3 DNA reads TGCAGTGCTAGGGACCCGGTCGGCCCACCGGAGACCCAGTACTTC.

This clonotype appeared a few times. The chain is built from TRBV7-8 and TRBJ2-4; a weak D match, TRBD1 (7 bases). CDR1 is SGHVS and CDR2 is FQNEAQ in the germline V gene. CDR3 length: 15 amino acids. V lost 0 bases, J lost 5 bases, and 11 bases lay in between. The CDR3 reads CASSLARDRQNIQYF. CDR3 DNA: TGTGCCAGCAGCTTAGCGCGGGACAGACAAAACATTCAGTACTTC.

The chain carries TRBV10-2 and TRBJ2-2; TRBD1 matches 8 bases. V dropped 6 bases and J dropped 1; count of bases not matched to a gene: 4. The germline V gene encodes CDR1 WSHSY and CDR2 SAAADI. This CDR3 contains 15 residues. The CDR3 here is CASRDRGRNTGELFF. The CDR3, as DNA: TGCGCCAGCAGAGACAGGGGTCGGAACACCGGGGAGCTGTTTTTT.

The sample holds a few counts of this clonotype. Sequence at one end of the junction differs from germline and may be a read error. V and J are TRBV11-2 and TRBJ1-6; 8 nucleotides agree with TRBD1. In germline, CDR1 is SGHAT, CDR2 FQNNGV. This CDR3 is 15 amino acids long. CDR3 protein: CASSSTGADNSPLHF. Written as DNA, the CDR3 is TGTGCCAGCAGCTCGACAGGGGCCGATAATTCACCCCTCCACTTC.

The rearrangement links TRBV2 to TRBJ1-5; TRBD1 aligns across 8 bases. Germline loops: CDR1 SNHLY, CDR2 FYNNEI. This CDR3 comprises 15 residues. V trimming: 4 bases; J trimming: 0 bases; junction bases outside the gene matches: 2. The CDR3 here is CASSGQGNSNQPQHF. CDR3 coding DNA: TGTGCCAGCAGTGGACAGGGGAATAGCAATCAGCCCCAGCATTTT.

This chain connects TRBV30 to TRBJ2-7; 7 positions agree with TRBD1. CDR1 is GTSNPN and CDR2 is SVGIG in the germline V gene (reference sequence). The V gene end was trimmed by 0 bases and the J gene end by 6 bases; junction bases not matched to a gene: 5. CDR3 length: 13 amino acids. The CDR3 DNA reads TGTGCCTGGAGTGTAGGCCCAGGGGGCGAGCAGTACTTC. It codes for CAWSVGPGGEQYF.

This chain connects TRBV12-5 to TRBJ1-2; 7 nucleotides agree with TRBD1. CDR1 is LGHNT, CDR2 FRNRAP, per germline. The CDR3 is made up of 14 amino acids. Trimming at V came to 0 bases and at J to 7 bases, leaving 5 bases not matched to a gene. CDR3 bases: TGTGCTAGTGGTTTGGTACAGGGGAACGGTGGCTACACCTTC. It encodes CASGLVQGNGGYTF.

This clonotype has a count of ten or more. The V and J genes are TRBV7-3 and TRBJ1-2; D is uncertain. Germline V gene data show CDR1 as SGHTA and CDR2 as FQGTGA. This CDR3 region has 15 residues. V lost 2 bases and J lost 5, with 15 bases in between. CDR3 coding DNA: TGTGCCAGCAGCTTATATCCCGACGGTACTTATGGCTACACCTTC. Translation gives CASSLYPDGTYGYTF.

The chain uses TRBV2 and TRBJ2-2; D is tentatively TRBD1 or TRBD2 (5 bases each). The germline V gene has CDR1 SNHLY and CDR2 FYNNEI. The CDR3 is 15 amino acids. V was cut by 0 bases and J by 3 bases, with 8 bases left in between. The CDR3 DNA sequence: TGTGCCAGCAGTGAAGCGGGGGATGACACCGGGGAGCTGTTTTTT. Protein product: CASSEAGDDTGELFF. The full variable domain, in which reference TRBV2 and TRBJ2-2 provide the parts outside the CDR3, is EPEVTQTPSHQVTQMGQEVILRCVPISNHLYFYWYRQILGQKVEFLVSFYNNEISEKSEIFDDQFSVERPDGSNFTLKIRSTKLEDSAMYFCASSEAGDDTGELFFGEGSRLTVL.

There are a few counts of this clonotype. The genes are TRBV10-3 and TRBJ2-5; weak D call: TRBD1 (6 bases). Between the trimmed V and J ends, which lost 7 bases and 5 bases, there was a span of 14 bases. The CDR3 consists of 13 residues. Germline values: CDR1 ENHRY, CDR2 SYGVKD. The CDR3 is CAITSNRDETQYF. In DNA, the CDR3 is TGTGCCATCACCTCAAACAGGGACGAGACCCAGTACTTC.

The rearrangement links TRBV19 to TRBJ1-4, with D unclear. Germline CDR1 reads LNHDA; CDR2 reads SQIVND (reference sequence). V dropped 3 bases and J dropped 11 bases, with 19 bases sitting between them. The CDR3 extends over 15 amino acids. CDR3 region: CASSMLDPERAKLFF. DNA of the CDR3: TGTGCCAGTAGTATGTTGGACCCCGAACGGGCGAAACTGTTTTTT.

In this sample, this clonotype turned up a few times. The chain links TRBV5-7 to TRBJ2-5; D is unclear. TRBV5-7 is placed among ORFs of uncertain function. V was trimmed by 6 bases and J by 2 bases, leaving 14 bases between them. The CDR3 is 14 residues long. The CDR3 DNA is TGTGCCAGCATCCTCTTTCAACAGCAAGAGACCCAGTACTTC. Amino acids: CASILFQQQETQYF.

The chain uses TRBV29-1 and TRBJ2-1, with 9 nucleotides matching TRBD1. The DNA end favors TRBJ2-7, so the J call may be wrong. Germline CDR1 is SQVTM and CDR2 is ANQGSEA. The CDR3 is 13 residues long. CDR3 DNA: TGCAGCGTGGGGACAGGGAATTACCACGAGCAGTACTTC. Translating gives CSVGTGNYHEQYF.

The chain combines TRBV5-1 with TRBJ2-5; no definite D call. The closer fit of TRBJ2-1 to the DNA end suggests the J call may be wrong. Germline V CDR1 and CDR2: SGHRS, YFSETQ. CDR3 length: 12 amino acids. The CDR3 reads CASSLPENEQFF. The CDR3 DNA reads as TGCGCCAGCAGCTTGCCGGAAAATGAGCAGTTCTTC.

This clonotype was recorded a few times. V is TRBV5-1 and J is TRBJ2-5; 8 bases match TRBD2. Germline-derived CDR1 and CDR2 are SGHRS and YFSETQ. The length of the CDR3 is 16 residues. V lost 4 bases, J lost 5 bases, and 13 bases stayed unmatched. The CDR3: CASSASGGTGYETQYF. The CDR3 DNA sequence: TGCGCCAGCAGCGCCTCGGGAGGGACCGGGTATGAGACCCAGTACTTC. Full variable domain (outside the CDR3, taken from reference TRBV5-1 and TRBJ2-5): KAGVTQTPRYLIKTRGQQVTLSCSPISGHRSVSWYQQTPGQGLQFLFEYFSETQRNKGNFPGRFSGRQFSNSRSEMNVSTLELGDSALYLCASSASGGTGYETQYFGPGTRLLVL.

This clonotype was counted between two and nine times. V gene TRBV20-1 combines with J gene TRBJ2-1; 7 bases map to TRBD1. The end of the DNA fits TRBJ2-5 better, so the J call may be wrong. The CDR3 is 15 residues long. Per the germline V gene, CDR1 is DFQATT and CDR2 is SNEGSKA (reference sequence). Here the CDR3 reads CSAGPETGIRGTQYF. DNA of the CDR3: TGCAGTGCTGGACCTGAGACAGGGATTCGGGGGACCCAGTACTTC.

The rearrangement uses TRBV12-5 and TRBJ2-7; TRBD1 aligns across 8 bases. The junction had 5 bases not matched to a gene; V was cut back by 6 bases and J by 7 bases. The CDR3 extends over 12 amino acids. CDR1 is LGHNT and CDR2 is FRNRAP in the germline V gene. The CDR3 DNA follows: TGTGCTAGTGGGCAGGGGGCGCGTGAGCAGTACTTC. This sequence encodes CASGQGAREQYF.